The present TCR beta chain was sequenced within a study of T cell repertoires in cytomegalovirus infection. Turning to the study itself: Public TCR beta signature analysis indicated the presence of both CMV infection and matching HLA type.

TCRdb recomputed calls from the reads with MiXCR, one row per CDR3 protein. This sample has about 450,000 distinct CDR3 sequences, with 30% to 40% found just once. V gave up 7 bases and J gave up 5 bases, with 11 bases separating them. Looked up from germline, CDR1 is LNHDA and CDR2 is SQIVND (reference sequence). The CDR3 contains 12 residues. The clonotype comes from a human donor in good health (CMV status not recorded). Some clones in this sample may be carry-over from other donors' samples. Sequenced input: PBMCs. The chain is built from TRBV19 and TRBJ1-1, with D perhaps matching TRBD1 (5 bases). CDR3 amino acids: CASKARGTEAFF. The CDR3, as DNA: TGTGCCAGTAAGGCCCGGGGGACTGAAGCTTTCTTT.